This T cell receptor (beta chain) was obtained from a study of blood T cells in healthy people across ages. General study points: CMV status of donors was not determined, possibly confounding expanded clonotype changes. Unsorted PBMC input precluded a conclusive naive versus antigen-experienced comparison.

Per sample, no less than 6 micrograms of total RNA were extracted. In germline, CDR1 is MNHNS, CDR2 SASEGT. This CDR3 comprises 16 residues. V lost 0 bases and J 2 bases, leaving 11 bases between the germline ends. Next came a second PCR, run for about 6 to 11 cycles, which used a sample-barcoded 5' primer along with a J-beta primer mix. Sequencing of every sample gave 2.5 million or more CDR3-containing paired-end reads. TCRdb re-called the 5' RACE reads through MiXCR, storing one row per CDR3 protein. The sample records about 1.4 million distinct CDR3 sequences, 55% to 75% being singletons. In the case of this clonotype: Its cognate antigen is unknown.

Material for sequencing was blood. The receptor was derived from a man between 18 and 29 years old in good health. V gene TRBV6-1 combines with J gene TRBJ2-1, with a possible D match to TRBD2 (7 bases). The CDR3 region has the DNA TGTGCCAGCAGTGAAGCGGGGGGGCTGGCCTACAATGAGCAGTTCTTC. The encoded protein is CASSEAGGLAYNEQFF.